This T cell receptor (beta chain) was sequenced for a study of T-cell memory formation after mild COVID-19. Study observations and caveats: Clones that contracted from day 15 to 85 had balanced CD4/CD8; later expanders were CD4+ biased. Some clones that responded turned up in pre-infection memory, which suggests that cross-reactive memory joined in. Most CD4+ clones that shrank were in CM and EM, while CD8+ ones turned up in EMRA.

It was 5'RACE with constant-segment primers that produced the TCR alpha and TCR beta cDNA libraries, which carried sample barcodes and UMIs. TCRdb analysed the 5' RACE reads with MiXCR anew, one entry per CDR3 protein. The table has around 530,000 distinct CDR3 sequences, roughly a fifth seen once; the top ten hold approximately 8.4%. The germline CDR1 and CDR2 sequences are LGHNA and YNFKEQ. With 1 base clipped from V and 4 bases from J, the junction kept 5 bases outside the gene matches. The CDR3 has 16 amino acids. In the case of this clonotype: Its specificity is unknown.

The sample comprised PBMCs or a T cell subset sorted from them (not recorded which). This chain links TRBV4-2 with TRBJ2-3; TRBD2 matches at 10 bases. The sequence derives from an adult woman who had mild COVID-19 (a few samples of this study predate the infection). Cell type and time point are not known. CDR3 loop: CASSQALAGVPDTQYF. The CDR3 nucleotides read TGTGCCAGCAGCCAAGCCCTAGCGGGAGTTCCAGATACGCAGTATTTT.